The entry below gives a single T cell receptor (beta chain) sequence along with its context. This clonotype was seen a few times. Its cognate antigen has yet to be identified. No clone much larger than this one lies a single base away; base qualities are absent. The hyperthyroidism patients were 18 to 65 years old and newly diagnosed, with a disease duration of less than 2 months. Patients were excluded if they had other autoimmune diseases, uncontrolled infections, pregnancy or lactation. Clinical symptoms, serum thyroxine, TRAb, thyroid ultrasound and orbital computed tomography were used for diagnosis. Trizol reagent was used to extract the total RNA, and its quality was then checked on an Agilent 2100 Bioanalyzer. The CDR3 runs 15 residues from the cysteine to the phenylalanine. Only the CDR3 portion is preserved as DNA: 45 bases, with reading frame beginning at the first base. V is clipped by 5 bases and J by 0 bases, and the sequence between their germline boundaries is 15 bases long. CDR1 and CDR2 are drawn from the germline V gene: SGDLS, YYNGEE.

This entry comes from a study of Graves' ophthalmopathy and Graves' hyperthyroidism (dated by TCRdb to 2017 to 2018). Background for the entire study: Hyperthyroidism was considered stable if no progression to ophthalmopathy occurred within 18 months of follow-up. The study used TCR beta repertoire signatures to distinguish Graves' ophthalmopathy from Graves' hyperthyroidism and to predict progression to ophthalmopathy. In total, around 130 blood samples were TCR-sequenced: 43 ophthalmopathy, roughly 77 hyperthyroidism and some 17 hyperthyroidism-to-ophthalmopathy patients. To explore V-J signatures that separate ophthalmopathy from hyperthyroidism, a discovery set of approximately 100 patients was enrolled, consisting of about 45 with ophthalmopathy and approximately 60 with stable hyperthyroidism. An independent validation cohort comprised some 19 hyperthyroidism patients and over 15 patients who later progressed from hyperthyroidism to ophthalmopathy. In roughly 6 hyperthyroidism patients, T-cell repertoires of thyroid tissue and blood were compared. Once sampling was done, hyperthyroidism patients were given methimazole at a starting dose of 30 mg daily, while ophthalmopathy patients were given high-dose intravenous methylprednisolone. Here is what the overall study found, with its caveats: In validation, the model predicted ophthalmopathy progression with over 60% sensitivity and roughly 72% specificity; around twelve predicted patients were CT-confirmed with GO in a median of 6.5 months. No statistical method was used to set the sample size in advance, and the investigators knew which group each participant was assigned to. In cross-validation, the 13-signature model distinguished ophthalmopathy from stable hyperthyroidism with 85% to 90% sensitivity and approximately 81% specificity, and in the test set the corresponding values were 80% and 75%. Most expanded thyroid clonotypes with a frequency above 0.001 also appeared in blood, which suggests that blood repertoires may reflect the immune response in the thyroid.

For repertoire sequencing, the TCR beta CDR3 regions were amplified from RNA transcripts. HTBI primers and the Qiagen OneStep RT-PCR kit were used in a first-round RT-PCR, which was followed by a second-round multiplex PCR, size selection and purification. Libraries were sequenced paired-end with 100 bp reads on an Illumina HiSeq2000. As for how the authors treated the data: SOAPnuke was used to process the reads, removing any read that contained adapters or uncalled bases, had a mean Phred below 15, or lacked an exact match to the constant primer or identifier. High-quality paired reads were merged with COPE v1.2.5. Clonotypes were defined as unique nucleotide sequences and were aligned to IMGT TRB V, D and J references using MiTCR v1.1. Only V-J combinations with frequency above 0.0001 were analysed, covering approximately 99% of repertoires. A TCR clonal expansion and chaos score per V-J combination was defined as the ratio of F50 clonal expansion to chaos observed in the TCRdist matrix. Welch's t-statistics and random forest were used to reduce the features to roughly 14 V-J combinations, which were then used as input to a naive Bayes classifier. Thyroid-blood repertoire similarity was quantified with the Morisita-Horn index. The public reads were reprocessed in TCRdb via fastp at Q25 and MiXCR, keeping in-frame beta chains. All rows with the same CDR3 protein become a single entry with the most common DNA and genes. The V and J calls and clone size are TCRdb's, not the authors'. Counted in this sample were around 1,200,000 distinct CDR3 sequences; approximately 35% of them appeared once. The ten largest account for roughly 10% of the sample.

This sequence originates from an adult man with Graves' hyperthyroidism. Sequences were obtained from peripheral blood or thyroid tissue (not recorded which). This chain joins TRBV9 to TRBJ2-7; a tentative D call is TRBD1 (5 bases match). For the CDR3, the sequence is CASSLIQTVSYEQYF. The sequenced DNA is TGTGCCAGCAGTTTGATCCAGACAGTCTCCTACGAGCAGTACTTC.